What follows are 26 T cell receptor beta chains derived from one specimen sequenced in a study of early T cells in non-severe SARS-CoV-2 infection. TCRdb reprocessed the 5' RACE reads with MiXCR, giving one entry per CDR3 protein. The sample includes about 69,000 distinct CDR3 sequences, about 4.6% of them seen just once. Material: whole blood, obtained at baseline. The receptor set was obtained from an adult who was a healthcare worker with PCR-confirmed SARS-CoV-2 infection or an uninfected control (not recorded which). The donor label of this sample is uncertain.

This clonotype was seen at least ten times. The rearrangement joins TRBV15 to TRBJ2-2, with D unclear. V lost 5 bases, J lost 5 bases, and 6 bases lay in between. This CDR3 is 12 amino acids long. Germline CDR1 LNHNV, CDR2 YYDKDF (reference sequence). The CDR3, as DNA: TGTGCCACCAGCCAAGGGACCGGGGAGCTGTTTTTT. It codes for CATSQGTGELFF. Filled out from reference TRBV15 and TRBJ2-2, the complete variable domain reads DAMVIQNPRYQVTQFGKPVTLSCSQTLNHNVMYWYQQKSSQAPKLLFHYYDKDFNNEADTPDNFQSRRPNTSFCFLDIRSPGLGDTAMYLCATSQGTGELFFGEGSRLTVL.

This clonotype occurred many times. J is TRBJ1-2 and V is TRBV2; TRBD1 might be the D (5 bases). Germline V gene sequence: CDR1 SNHLY, CDR2 FYNNEI. There are 14 residues in the CDR3. V dropped 2 bases and J dropped 6 bases, with 13 bases sitting between them. The CDR3 nucleotides are TGTGCCAGCAGTGAACCTCGCAGGGCGGATGGCTACACCTTC. It encodes CASSEPRRADGYTF.

This clonotype was seen at least ten times. J is TRBJ2-5 and V is TRBV2; no firm D call. This CDR3 spans 11 amino acids. Per the germline V gene, CDR1 is SNHLY and CDR2 is FYNNEI. The V and J ends lost 7 bases and 4 bases respectively, with 7 bases between them. The CDR3 loop is CASTRGETQYF. The CDR3 coding sequence is TGTGCCAGCACCCGTGGAGAGACCCAGTACTTC.

This clonotype was counted only a few times. The gene calls are TRBV6-1 and TRBJ2-6; no firm D call. The ends were cut back, 8 bases at V and 0 bases at J, with 5 bases in the middle. Germline loops: CDR1 MNHNS, CDR2 SASEGT. The CDR3 spans 13 residues. The CDR3 is CASVLSGANVLTF. The DNA of the CDR3 is TGTGCCAGCGTCCTCTCTGGGGCCAACGTCCTGACTTTC.

In its sample, this clonotype was seen many times. This chain connects TRBV28 to TRBJ1-2; a weak D match, TRBD1 (5 bases). Trimming stripped 7 bases from V and 8 bases from J, with 14 bases between. The germline gives CDR1 MDHEN, CDR2 SYDVKM. There are 12 residues in the CDR3. The CDR3 loop is CASTPGMMGYTF. DNA of the CDR3: TGTGCCAGCACCCCAGGGATGATGGGCTACACCTTC.

This clonotype was seen only a few times. The V gene is TRBV4-1, the J gene TRBJ1-6; D may be TRBD1 (5 bases). Germline CDR1 reads MGHRA; CDR2 reads YSYEKL. Trimming stripped 0 bases from V and 7 bases from J, with 13 bases between. This CDR3 is 16 amino acids long. The CDR3 loop reads CASSQEPGPVNSPLHF. CDR3 nucleotides: TGCGCCAGCAGCCAAGAACCGGGACCCGTCAATTCACCCCTCCACTTT.

This clonotype showed up many times. The CDR3 is CASTQQDRGAYGYTF. The CDR3 DNA follows: TGTGCCAGCACCCAGCAAGACAGGGGTGCCTATGGCTACACCTTC. The V and J genes are TRBV28 and TRBJ1-2, with 8 bases matching TRBD1. Unmatched junction bases numbered 11, after V lost 7 bases and J lost 4 bases. The CDR3 is made up of 15 amino acids. Looked up from germline, CDR1 is MDHEN and CDR2 is SYDVKM.

This clonotype came up many times. J is TRBJ1-1 and V is TRBV29-1, with D perhaps matching TRBD1 (6 bases). The CDR3 is 14 residues long. Trimming pared 1 base from V and 0 bases from J, leaving 9 bases between. Germline-derived CDR1 and CDR2 are SQVTM and ANQGSEA. The CDR3 bases are TGCAGCGTTGAAGTGGGACACCTGAACACTGAAGCTTTCTTT. Translated, it gives CSVEVGHLNTEAFF.

This clonotype turned up a few times. V gene TRBV30 combines with J gene TRBJ2-1; D is possibly TRBD2 (5 bases). V lost 2 bases and J 9 bases, leaving 17 bases between the germline ends. This CDR3 is built from 14 residues. CDR1 is GTSNPN and CDR2 is SVGIG in the germline V gene (reference sequence). CDR3 protein: CAWSNGLGELEQFF. CDR3 coding DNA: TGTGCCTGGAGTAACGGACTGGGAGAGCTTGAGCAGTTCTTC.

This clonotype was seen at least ten times. The V call is TRBV20-1, the J call TRBJ1-4, with no clear D. Germline lookup yields CDR1 DFQATT and CDR2 SNEGSKA (reference sequence). V gave up 4 bases and J gave up 0 bases, with 12 bases separating them. The CDR3 sequence is 15 residues long. Here the CDR3 DNA reads TGCAGTGCTAAAGGGTTCGGGGCAACTAATGAAAAACTGTTTTTT. Its protein is CSAKGFGATNEKLFF.

As regards this clonotype: A single base separates this from a much larger clone, so it may be a read error. The CDR3 region is CVSSGWTGSDTQYF. CDR3 nucleotides: TGTGTCAGCAGCGGTTGGACAGGGTCAGATACGCAGTATTTT. This chain connects TRBV7-9 to TRBJ2-3; 8 nucleotides match TRBD1. From germline, CDR1 is SEHNR and CDR2 FQNEAQ (reference sequence). This CDR3 is 14 amino acids long.

This clonotype was found a few times. Relative to the germline gene, one junction end is altered; a read error may explain this. The chain couples TRBV18 to TRBJ2-2; 7 bases line up with TRBD1. Looked up from germline, CDR1 is KGHSH and CDR2 is LQKENI. The CDR3 is 16 amino acids. This CDR3 reads CASSPLTGLNIGELFF. CDR3 nucleotides: TGTGCCAGCTCACCTTTGACAGGGCTGAACATCGGGGAGCTGTTTTTT.

The gene calls are TRBV7-2 and TRBJ1-1; D uncertain. The germline gives CDR1 SGHTA, CDR2 FQGNSA. The V end lost 5 bases, the J end lost 3 bases, and 19 bases lay between the germline ends. The CDR3 has 16 amino acids. CDR3 bases: TGTGCCAGCAGCATACACCCGGACGTCCGAGACACTGAAGCTTTCTTT. Translated, it gives CASSIHPDVRDTEAFF.

This chain uses TRBV6-6 with TRBJ2-7, with D unclear. The germline V gene has CDR1 MNHNY and CDR2 SVGAGI (reference sequence). V gave up 5 bases and J gave up 7 bases, with 15 bases separating them. This CDR3 has 13 residues. As DNA, the CDR3 is TGTGCCAGCAGTCAAGACGGACCTGGGGAGCAGTACTTC. It yields the protein CASSQDGPGEQYF.

This clonotype was seen repeatedly, ten times or more. The chain uses TRBV20-1 and TRBJ2-7; TRBD2 might be the D (5 bases). This CDR3 has 13 amino acids. The V end lost 3 bases, the J end lost 3 bases, and 12 bases lay between the germline ends. Germline CDR1 reads DFQATT; CDR2 reads SNEGSKA (reference sequence). The CDR3 coding sequence is TGCAGTGCTAGGCCCCTTAGCGACTACGAGCAGTACTTC. Translation gives CSARPLSDYEQYF.

This clonotype showed up many times. The V and J genes are TRBV12-3 or TRBV12-4 and TRBJ1-6; 7 bases map to TRBD1. The CDR3 is made up of 15 amino acids. Trimming took 5 bases from V and 4 from J; bases not matched to a gene: 5. CDR3 sequence (DNA): TGTGCCAGCAGTCAGGACAGGACATATAATTCACCCCTCCACTTT. Protein: CASSQDRTYNSPLHF.

This clonotype was observed a few times. The chain is built from TRBV9 and TRBJ2-2; possible D gene TRBD1, 6 bases. Germline assignment: CDR1 SGDLS and CDR2 YYNGEE. V was trimmed by 2 bases and J by 1 base, leaving 9 bases between them. CDR3 length: 15 residues. As DNA, the CDR3 is TGTGCCAGCAGCGTGTGGACAGTGAACACCGGGGAGCTGTTTTTT. It translates to CASSVWTVNTGELFF. The full variable domain, completed using reference TRBV9 and TRBJ2-2, is DSGVTQTPKHLITATGQRVTLRCSPRSGDLSVYWYQQSLDQGLQFLIQYYNGEERAKGNILERFSAQQFPDLHSELNLSSLELGDSALYFCASSVWTVNTGELFFGEGSRLTVL.

On this clonotype itself: This may be a read error: a much more frequent sequence differs by one nucleotide. The chain employs TRBV6-6 and TRBJ2-7; the match to TRBD1 covers 9 bases. Germline V gene data show CDR1 as MNHNY and CDR2 as SVGAGI (reference sequence). CDR3 length equals 14 residues. Losses at the gene ends were 6 bases for V and 7 bases for J; bases not matched to a gene: 10. This CDR3 reads CASRPEQGAKEQYF. CDR3 DNA sequence: TGTGCCAGCAGGCCGGAACAGGGGGCAAAGGAGCAGTACTTC.

This clonotype was seen repeatedly, ten times or more. The chain joins TRBV20-1 to TRBJ1-4, with a tentative D call TRBD1 (5 bases). V lost 5 bases to trimming and J lost 6 bases, with 13 bases between them. CDR3 length equals 13 residues. Germline V gene data show CDR1 as DFQATT and CDR2 as SNEGSKA (reference sequence). The CDR3 loop reads CSAQGGGDEKLFF. The DNA for the CDR3 is TGCAGTGCTCAGGGCGGGGGTGATGAAAAACTGTTTTTT.

This clonotype was detected ten times or more. The chain combines TRBV18 with TRBJ2-3; D gene unclear. The CDR3 is 12 amino acids. Germline V gene lookup returns CDR1 KGHSH and CDR2 LQKENI. V was cut by 3 bases and J by 3 bases, with 4 bases left in between. The DNA for the CDR3 is TGTGCCAGCTCACCCGATACAGATACGCAGTATTTT. Its protein is CASSPDTDTQYF.

This clonotype was observed at least ten times. V is TRBV3-1 and J is TRBJ1-1; D uncertain. The germline V gene encodes CDR1 LGHDT and CDR2 YNNKEL (reference sequence). V dropped 4 bases and J dropped 5 bases, with 5 bases sitting between them. CDR3 length equals 11 residues. CDR3 bases: TGTGCCAGCAGCCCCGGGACTGAAGCTTTCTTT. It specifies CASSPGTEAFF.

The chain uses TRBV16 and TRBJ1-2, with D unclear. CDR3 length: 13 residues. V lost 0 bases, J lost 4 bases, and 6 bases lay in between. The germline V gene has CDR1 KGHSY and CDR2 FQNENV. The CDR3, as DNA: TGTGCCAGCAGCCAATCAACAGTCTATGGCTACACCTTC. Residues: CASSQSTVYGYTF.

This clonotype was found a few times. This chain uses TRBV6-2 or TRBV6-3 with TRBJ2-3; no firm D call. Germline V gene sequence: CDR1 MNHEY, CDR2 SVGEGT. V lost 5 bases to trimming and J lost 0 bases, with 9 bases between them. There are 14 residues in the CDR3. Here the CDR3 reads CASSGFASTDTQYF. As DNA, the CDR3 is TGTGCCAGCAGTGGGTTTGCTAGCACAGATACGCAGTATTTT.

This clonotype was detected ten times or more. This rearrangement joins TRBV20-1 to TRBJ2-5; unclear D gene. This CDR3 comprises 12 residues. V lost 6 bases and J 3 bases, leaving 11 bases between the germline ends. CDR1 is DFQATT, CDR2 SNEGSKA, per germline (reference sequence). This CDR3 is CSADSQKETQYF. The CDR3 DNA follows: TGCAGTGCCGATTCACAGAAAGAGACCCAGTACTTC.

This clonotype was counted a few times. The rearrangement joins TRBV5-4 to TRBJ2-1; 8 bases map to TRBD2. The CDR3 contains 15 residues. Trimming cost V 3 bases and J 7 bases; bases outside gene matches: 9. The V gene's germline CDR1 is SGHNT and CDR2 YYREEE (reference sequence). The CDR3 loop reads CASSSRGGLRNEQFF. CDR3 coding DNA: TGTGCCAGCAGCTCCCGGGGGGGCTTGAGGAATGAGCAGTTCTTC.

The rearrangement uses TRBV28 and TRBJ2-3, with 7 bases identical to TRBD2. The CDR3 consists of 17 residues. The J segment lost 1 base and the V segment lost 6 bases, leaving 13 bases of the junction unmatched. Germline CDR1 MDHEN, CDR2 SYDVKM. CDR3 region: CASRREGSGTRTDTQYF. CDR3 coding DNA: TGTGCCAGCAGAAGGGAGGGGAGCGGGACTCGCACAGATACGCAGTATTTT.